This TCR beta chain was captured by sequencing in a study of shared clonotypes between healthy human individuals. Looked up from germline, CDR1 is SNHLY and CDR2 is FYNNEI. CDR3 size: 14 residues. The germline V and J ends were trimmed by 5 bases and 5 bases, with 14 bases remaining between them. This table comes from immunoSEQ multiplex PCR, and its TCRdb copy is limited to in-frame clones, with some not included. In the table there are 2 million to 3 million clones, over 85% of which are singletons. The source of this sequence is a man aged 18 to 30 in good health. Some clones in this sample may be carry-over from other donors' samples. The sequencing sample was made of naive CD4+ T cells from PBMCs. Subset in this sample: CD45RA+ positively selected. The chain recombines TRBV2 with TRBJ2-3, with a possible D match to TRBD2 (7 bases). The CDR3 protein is CASSPGGARDTQYF. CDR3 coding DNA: TGTGCCAGCAGTCCGGGGGGCGCAAGAGATACGCAGTATTTT.